This T cell receptor (beta chain) comes out of a study of blood T cell repertoires in COVID-19. Overall study context: The United States, Italy and Spain provided the acute and convalescent COVID-19 samples. T cells, B-cell-depleted T cells, or PBMCs supplied cDNA or gDNA.

CDR3 length equals 14 residues. The germline V gene has CDR1 MNHNS and CDR2 SASEGT. The junction had 5 bases not matched to a gene; V was cut back by 2 bases and J by 8 bases. Measured with immunoSEQ multiplex PCR; TCRdb has only the in-frame clones, and not every one. The sample comprises about 250,000 clones, 70% to 90% of which are singletons, and approximately 3.3% rests with the top ten. The chain joins TRBV6-1 to TRBJ2-1; TRBD2 aligns across 8 bases. The clonotype was recovered from a man between 18 and 35 years old with active or convalescent COVID-19. The sequenced material came from peripheral blood. The CDR3 region is CASSESGSQDEQFF. For the CDR3, the DNA is TGTGCCAGCAGTGAAAGCGGGAGTCAGGATGAGCAGTTCTTC.